This entry describes one T cell receptor (beta chain). This clonotype was counted ten times or more. Its antigen target is currently unknown. Qualities for individual bases were not recorded, and no much larger clone is one base off. The patients picked for sequencing were ones in whom flow cytometry had shown an expansion of CD8+CD57+ cells. Severe acquired aplastic anemia was diagnosed in all patients according to International Study of Aplastic Anemia and Agranulocytosis and Camitta criteria. At the time blood was sampled, none of the patients had received any therapy. In this study, sorted CD4+ and CD8+ T cells from the blood of healthy subjects and of severe aplastic anemia patients had their TCR repertoires deep-sequenced. Patients were enrolled in the USA under clinicaltrials.gov protocols 00001620, 01623167, 00001397, 00071045, 00081523 and 00961064. Ficoll-Paque density gradient centrifugation was used to isolate peripheral blood mononuclear cells. Before DNA was extracted, CD4+ and CD8+ T cells were sorted using either FACS or magnetic beads.

This record belongs to a study of CD8+CD57+ T cells in acquired aplastic anemia (dated by TCRdb to 2016 to 2019). For context, the study as a whole: DNA extracted from sorted CD4+ and CD8+ cells had a mean of roughly 3.4 ug, with a range of roughly 0.19 to 27.4 ug. CD8+CD57+ expansion was defined as a frequency above the mean frequency observed in healthy subjects. Paper-wide results and their limitations: Around 30 CD8+ CDR3 sequences were found in both patients and controls but appeared to be highly expressed in patients and within the immunodominant clones of the patients. No significant difference in CD8+ Simpson's diversity was found between patients and healthy controls (P=0.060).

Genomic DNA served as template for TCR beta VDJ combination and CDR3 sequence profiling. An Illumina HiSeq 2000 was the platform used for TCR repertoire sequencing. The paper's data handling went like this. Repertoire assessment relied on Simpson's diversity index, CDR3 size and DJ length profiles, and TRBV/TRBJ rearrangement plots. The most abundant DNA sequence in the deep sequencing data was defined as the immunodominant clone. CDR3 amino acid sequences were checked for sharing between subjects and were compared against published repertoires and the VDJdb database. TCRdb cleaned the public reads at Q25 with fastp, built clones with MiXCR and kept in-frame beta chains. Entries are consolidated by CDR3 protein sequence, retaining the most common genes and DNA. What appears here as the V and J calls and clone size reflects TCRdb's work, not the paper's. In all, the sample holds 180,000 or so distinct CDR3 sequences, and roughly 65% of those were seen once. The ten largest account for about two fifths of the sample.

CDR3 length: 15 amino acids, cysteine to phenylalanine. Only the CDR3 portion is preserved as DNA: 45 bases, with reading frame beginning at the first base. Sequences SGHKS (CDR1) and YYEKEE (CDR2) are obtained from the germline V gene (reference sequence). V is reduced by 1 base and J by 3 bases, leaving a spacing of 11 bases between them. The receptor's source is a human donor with aplastic anemia. Material: sorted CD4+, CD8+, or CD8+CD57+ T cells (not recorded which) from PBMCs. The V and J segments used are TRBV5-5 and TRBJ2-1; no D gene is confidently identified. Here the CDR3 is given as CASSLFHLDYNEQFF. The DNA sequence follows: TGTGCCAGCAGCTTGTTTCATCTCGACTACAATGAGCAGTTCTTC.